This T cell receptor (beta chain) was sequenced for a study of cytomegalovirus exposure and HLA in healthy donors. On the study more broadly: It was reported in a later analysis that the same platform had been used for the 120 validation repertoires as for the roughly 650 first-cohort repertoires. Broader study findings: The study listed roughly 160 cytomegalovirus-associated TCR beta chains.

As to this clone: Its antigen is unidentified.

The CDR3 is made up of 15 amino acids. V was cut by 4 bases and J by 12 bases, with 24 bases left in between. The V gene's germline CDR1 is SGHTA and CDR2 FQGNSA. The method was immunoSEQ multiplex PCR; TCRdb's version includes in-frame clones alone and lacks a portion of them. The sample shows about 160,000 clones, 75% to 90% of them seen only once. The donors were members of the validation cohort comprising 100 to 150 subjects, separate from the roughly 700-subject first cohort. The sequence was collected from a young woman in good health and CMV-seronegative. The sample taken for sequencing was PBMCs. The V call is TRBV7-2, the J call TRBJ1-2, with a tentative D call TRBD1 (5 bases). The CDR3 sequence: CASSSTGQMGQPHTF. The DNA of the CDR3 is TGTGCCAGCAGCTCTACCGGCCAAATGGGGCAGCCCCACACCTTC.